Below are 4 T cell receptor beta chains sequenced from a single sample in a study of cytotoxic CD8 clonotypes in ibrutinib-treated CLL. The assay was immunoSEQ multiplex PCR, and TCRdb's table has in-frame clones only and misses some. The sample includes approximately 300,000 clones, just under 80% of them seen just once. Sample: PBMCs, taken before ibrutinib treatment. The receptors come from a human donor with chronic lymphocytic leukemia.

This clone occurred once. The rearrangement joins TRBV27 to TRBJ1-2; the D gene is possibly TRBD1 (5 bases). The V gene lost 6 bases and the J gene lost 0 bases, with 17 bases spanning the gap. Germline values: CDR1 MNHEY, CDR2 SMNVEV (reference sequence). The length of the CDR3 is 16 residues. The CDR3 DNA is TGTGCCAGCAGCCCACGGACGACAGCGTCTAACTATGGCTACACCTTC. It is translated as CASSPRTTASNYGYTF.

This chain joins TRBV7-2 and TRBJ1-5; D uncertain. From germline, CDR1 is SGHTA and CDR2 FQGNSA. The CDR3 totals 13 residues. Trimming stripped 2 bases from V and 8 bases from J, with 10 bases between. CDR3 region: CASSLRRREPQHF. The DNA of the CDR3 is TGTGCCAGCAGCTTAAGGAGAAGGGAGCCCCAGCATTTT.

The chain is built from TRBV10-3 and TRBJ1-5; no definite D call. This CDR3 contains 13 residues. The V end was cut by 5 bases, the J end by 6 bases, with 11 bases between. Germline-derived CDR1 and CDR2 are ENHRY and SYGVKD. The CDR3 spells CAISQDFGQPQHF. CDR3 nucleotides: TGTGCCATCAGTCAGGATTTCGGTCAGCCCCAGCATTTT.

The rearrangement joins TRBV15 to TRBJ2-5; D tentatively reads TRBD1 or TRBD2 (5 bases each). CDR1 is LNHNV, CDR2 YYDKDF, per germline (reference sequence). The CDR3 contains 16 residues. V lost 1 base and J lost 2, with 14 bases in between. CDR3 coding DNA: TGTGCCACCAGCAGAGCTGGGGGTTGGGCTCAAGAGACCCAGTACTTC. This codes for CATSRAGGWAQETQYF.